Below are 14 T cell receptor beta chains sequenced from a single sample in a study of prognosis after radiotherapy for stage I lung cancer. Template was genomic DNA; TCR beta CDR3 amplified in two multiplex PCR rounds. Used in first-round PCR were primers specific to each TRBV and TRBJ gene. TCRdb independently ran MiXCR on the multiplex PCR reads; one entry per CDR3 protein. The profile shows some 15,000 distinct CDR3 sequences, approximately 30% of them singletons. The sequenced sample was PBMCs, obtained before or after stereotactic body radiation therapy (not recorded which). Receptors originate from a donor aged 50 or older with non-small cell lung cancer.

This clonotype was seen repeatedly, ten times or more. The chain couples TRBV27 to TRBJ1-2; a possible D gene is TRBD1 (5 bases). The germline V and J ends were trimmed by 4 bases and 3 bases, with 15 bases remaining between them. CDR1 is MNHEY and CDR2 is SMNVEV in the germline V gene (reference sequence). The CDR3 spans 15 residues. The CDR3 reads CASSSPSGGHYGYTF. CDR3 bases: TGTGCCAGCAGTTCCCCGAGTGGGGGACACTATGGCTACACCTTC.

Ten or more counts support this clonotype. This chain links TRBV12-3 or TRBV12-4 with TRBJ1-5, with D unresolved. Trimming took off 3 bases at V and 5 bases at J, with 11 bases between the two ends. CDR3 size: 14 residues. CDR3 nucleotides: TGTGCCAGCAGTTTTAGCAGTGCCTATCAGCCCCAGCATTTT. Translation: CASSFSSAYQPQHF.

About this clonotype: A far larger clone differs by one base, so this is likely a read error. V gene TRBV7-2 combines with J gene TRBJ2-1; TRBD2 matches at 14 bases. V gave up 4 bases and J gave up 9 bases; unmatched junction bases: 8. This CDR3 has 16 residues. Germline V gene data show CDR1 as SGHTA and CDR2 as FQGNSA. The CDR3 is CASSCMGLAGVFEQFF. The CDR3 bases are TGTGCCAGCAGCTGTATGGGACTAGCGGGAGTATTTGAGCAGTTCTTC.

This chain links TRBV11-2 with TRBJ2-7; 7 nucleotides align to TRBD2. This CDR3 spans 15 amino acids. Germline V gene data show CDR1 as SGHAT and CDR2 as FQNNGV. The junction had 12 bases not matched to a gene; V was cut back by 5 bases and J by 5 bases. CDR3 sequence (DNA): TGTGCCAGCAGCCCCCGGAATAGAGGGAGGGACGAGCAGTACTTC. This sequence encodes CASSPRNRGRDEQYF.

This clonotype appeared many times. CDR3 DNA: TGTGCCAGCAGTTTAATGGACAGGACCTACGAGCAGTACTTC. Protein: CASSLMDRTYEQYF. This rearrangement joins TRBV28 to TRBJ2-7, with 7 bases matching TRBD1. There are 14 residues in the CDR3. The germline V gene has CDR1 MDHEN and CDR2 SYDVKM. V lost 2 bases, J lost 2 bases, and 3 bases stayed unmatched.

This clonotype has at least ten counts. The chain couples TRBV7-9 to TRBJ2-7; D is possibly TRBD2 (7 bases). Trimming took 1 base from V and 3 from J, leaving 13 bases between them. The germline gives CDR1 SEHNR, CDR2 FQNEAQ (reference sequence). The CDR3 loop spans 15 amino acids. This CDR3 is CASSLVSGGHYEQYF. The DNA for the CDR3 is TGTGCCAGCAGCTTAGTCTCGGGGGGCCACTACGAGCAGTACTTC.

As regards this clonotype: A read error may account for a junction end that differs from germline. The chain recombines TRBV30 with TRBJ2-2; D may match TRBD1 or TRBD2 (5 bases each). Germline CDR1 reads GTSNPN; CDR2 reads SVGIG (reference sequence). The CDR3 extends over 14 amino acids. The CDR3 reads CAWTGHGNTGVLFF. The CDR3 region has the DNA TGTGCCTGGACCGGACATGGGAACACCGGGGTGCTGTTTTTT.

This clonotype was seen repeatedly, ten times or more. The CDR3 is CASSKFGGRSYNEQFF. The CDR3 DNA reads TGTGCCAGTAGTAAATTCGGCGGACGCTCCTACAATGAGCAGTTCTTC. This chain uses TRBV19 with TRBJ2-1; D is unresolved. This CDR3 is 16 amino acids long. V was pared by 4 bases and J by 0 bases, with 13 bases between. From germline, CDR1 is LNHDA and CDR2 SQIVND (reference sequence).

Worth noting for this clonotype: A much bigger clone sits one base away, suggesting this may be a read error. The chain has TRBV14 and TRBJ2-7; 7 nucleotides match TRBD1. There are 11 residues in the CDR3. Germline V gene lookup returns CDR1 SGHDN and CDR2 FVKESK. This CDR3 is CASQPGQELHF. The CDR3 DNA sequence: TGTGCCAGCCAACCCGGACAGGAACTGCACTTC.

This clonotype was counted many times. The chain joins TRBV28 to TRBJ1-2, with TRBD1 identical over 9 bases. Germline assignment: CDR1 MDHEN and CDR2 SYDVKM. The CDR3 consists of 13 residues. J was trimmed by 1 base and V by 8 bases; bases with no gene match: 2. Here the CDR3 DNA reads TGTGCCAGCCGGGACAGGGATAACTATGGCTACACCTTC. Residues: CASRDRDNYGYTF.

This clonotype was recorded at least ten times. The chain joins TRBV15 to TRBJ2-4; D might be TRBD2 (6 bases). Germline CDR1 LNHNV, CDR2 YYDKDF (reference sequence). The CDR3 is 15 residues long. With 1 base removed from V and 6 bases from J, the gap between germline ends came to 13 bases. The CDR3, as DNA: TGTGCCACCAGCAGAGGACCGCGGGAAACAAACATTCAGTACTTC. Protein sequence: CATSRGPRETNIQYF.

This clonotype was detected many times. The gene calls are TRBV9 and TRBJ1-5; D gene ambiguous. V lost 0 bases and J 8 bases, leaving 12 bases between the germline ends. CDR1 and CDR2 (germline): SGDLS, YYNGEE. This CDR3 is 14 amino acids long. CDR3 region: CASSVGERVKPQHF. The CDR3 nucleotides are TGTGCCAGCAGCGTAGGGGAGAGAGTTAAGCCCCAGCATTTT. Drawing the rest from reference TRBV9 and TRBJ1-5, the complete variable domain is DSGVTQTPKHLITATGQRVTLRCSPRSGDLSVYWYQQSLDQGLQFLIQYYNGEERAKGNILERFSAQQFPDLHSELNLSSLELGDSALYFCASSVGERVKPQHFGDGTRLSIL.

In the case of this clonotype: A much larger clone differs from this one at a single base, so this may be a read error. The V call is TRBV5-4, the J call TRBJ1-2; no clear D. Deletions cut 6 bases from V and 2 bases from J, with 17 bases between. The CDR3 consists of 15 residues. Germline V gene data show CDR1 as SGHNT and CDR2 as YYREEE (reference sequence). Written as DNA, the CDR3 is TGTGCCAGCATCTTCGGGCACGTCCTAAACTATGGCTACACCTTC. This codes for CASIFGHVLNYGYTF.

This clonotype was seen repeatedly, ten times or more. This chain links TRBV5-4 with TRBJ2-3, with 13 bases lining up with TRBD2. V trimming: 3 bases; J trimming: 4 bases; junction bases outside the gene matches: 2. Germline-derived CDR1 and CDR2 are SGHNT and YYREEE (reference sequence). This CDR3 spans 15 amino acids. The CDR3 region is CASSWGLAGPDTQYF. Written as DNA, the CDR3 is TGTGCCAGCAGCTGGGGACTAGCGGGACCAGATACGCAGTATTTT.